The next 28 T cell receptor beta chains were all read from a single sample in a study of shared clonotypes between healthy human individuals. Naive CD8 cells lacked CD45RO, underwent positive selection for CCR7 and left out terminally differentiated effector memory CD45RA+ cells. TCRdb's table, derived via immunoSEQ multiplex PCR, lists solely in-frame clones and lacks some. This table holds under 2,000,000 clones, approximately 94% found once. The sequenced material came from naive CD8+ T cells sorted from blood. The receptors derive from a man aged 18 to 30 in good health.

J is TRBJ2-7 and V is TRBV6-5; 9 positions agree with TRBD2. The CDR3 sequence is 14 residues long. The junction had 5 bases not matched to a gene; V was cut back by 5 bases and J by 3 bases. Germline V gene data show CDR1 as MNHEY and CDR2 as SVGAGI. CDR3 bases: TGTGCCAGCAGTCAGGGTAGCGGGGGCTACGAGCAGTACTTC. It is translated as CASSQGSGGYEQYF.

CDR3 amino acids: CASSPQLGSAEQYF. The DNA of the CDR3 is TGTGCCAGTAGTCCCCAGCTCGGCTCCGCGGAGCAGTACTTC. V gene TRBV19 combines with J gene TRBJ2-7, with unresolved D. The CDR3 is made up of 14 amino acids. Germline assignment: CDR1 LNHDA and CDR2 SQIVND (reference sequence). V lost 5 bases to trimming and J lost 7 bases, with 18 bases between them.

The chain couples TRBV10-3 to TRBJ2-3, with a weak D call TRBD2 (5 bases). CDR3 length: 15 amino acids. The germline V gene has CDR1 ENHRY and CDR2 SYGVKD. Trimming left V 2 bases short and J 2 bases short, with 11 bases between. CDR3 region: CAISEGAANTDTQYF. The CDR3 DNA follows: TGTGCCATCAGTGAGGGAGCGGCTAACACAGATACGCAGTATTTT.

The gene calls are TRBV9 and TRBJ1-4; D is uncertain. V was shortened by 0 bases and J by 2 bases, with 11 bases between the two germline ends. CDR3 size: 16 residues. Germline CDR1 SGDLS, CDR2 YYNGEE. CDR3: CASSVEASRTNEKLFF. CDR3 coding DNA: TGTGCCAGCAGCGTAGAAGCGTCAAGGACTAATGAAAAACTGTTTTTT.

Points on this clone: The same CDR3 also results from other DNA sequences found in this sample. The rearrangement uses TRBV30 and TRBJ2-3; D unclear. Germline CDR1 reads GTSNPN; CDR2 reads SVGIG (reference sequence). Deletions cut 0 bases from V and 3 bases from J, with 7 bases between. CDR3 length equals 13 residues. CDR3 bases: TGTGCCTGGAGTGTACTTCGGACAGATACGCAGTATTTT. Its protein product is CAWSVLRTDTQYF.

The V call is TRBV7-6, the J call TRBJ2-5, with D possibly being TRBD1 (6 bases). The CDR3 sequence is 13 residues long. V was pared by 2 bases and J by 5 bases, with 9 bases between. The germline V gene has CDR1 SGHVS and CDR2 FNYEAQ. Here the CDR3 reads CASSLWGLETQYF. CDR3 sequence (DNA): TGTGCCAGCAGCTTATGGGGGCTGGAGACCCAGTACTTC.

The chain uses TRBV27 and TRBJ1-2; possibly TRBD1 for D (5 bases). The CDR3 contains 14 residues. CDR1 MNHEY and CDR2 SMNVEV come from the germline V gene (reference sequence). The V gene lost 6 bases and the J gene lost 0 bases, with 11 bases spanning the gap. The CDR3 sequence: CASRQEGPNYGYTF. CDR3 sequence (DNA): TGTGCCAGCAGGCAAGAGGGGCCTAACTATGGCTACACCTTC.

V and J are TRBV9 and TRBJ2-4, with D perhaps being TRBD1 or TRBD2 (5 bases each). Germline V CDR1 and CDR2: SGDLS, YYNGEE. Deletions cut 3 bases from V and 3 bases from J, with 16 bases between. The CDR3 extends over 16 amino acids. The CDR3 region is CASSASVRDGKNIQYF. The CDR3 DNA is TGTGCCAGCAGCGCTTCTGTCCGGGACGGCAAAAACATTCAGTACTTC.

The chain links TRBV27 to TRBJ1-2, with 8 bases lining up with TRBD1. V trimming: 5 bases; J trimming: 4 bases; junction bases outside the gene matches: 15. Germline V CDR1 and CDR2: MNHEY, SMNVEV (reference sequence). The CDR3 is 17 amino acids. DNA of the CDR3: TGTGCCAGCAGTCCTTCGACAGGGGAGGTAGTTCCCTATGGCTACACCTTC. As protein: CASSPSTGEVVPYGYTF.

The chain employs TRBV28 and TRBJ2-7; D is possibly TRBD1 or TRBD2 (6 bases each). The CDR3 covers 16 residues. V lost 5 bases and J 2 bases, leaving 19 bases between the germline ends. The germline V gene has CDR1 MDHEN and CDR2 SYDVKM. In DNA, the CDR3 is TGTGCCAGCAGTCCCCGGGGGTTGGGGGCCCCCTACGAGCAGTACTTC. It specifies CASSPRGLGAPYEQYF.

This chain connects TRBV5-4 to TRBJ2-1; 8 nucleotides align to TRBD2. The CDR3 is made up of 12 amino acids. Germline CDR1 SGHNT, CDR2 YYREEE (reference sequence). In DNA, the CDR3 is TGTGCTAGCGGGACGGGCGACAATGAGCAGTTCTTC. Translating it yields CASGTGDNEQFF.

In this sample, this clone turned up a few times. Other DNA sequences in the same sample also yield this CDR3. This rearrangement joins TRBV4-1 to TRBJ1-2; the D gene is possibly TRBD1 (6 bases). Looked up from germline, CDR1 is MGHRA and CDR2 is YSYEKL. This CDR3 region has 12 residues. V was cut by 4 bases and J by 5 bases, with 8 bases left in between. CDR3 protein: CASSPDSYGYTF. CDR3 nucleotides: TGCGCCAGCAGCCCGGACAGTTATGGCTACACCTTC.

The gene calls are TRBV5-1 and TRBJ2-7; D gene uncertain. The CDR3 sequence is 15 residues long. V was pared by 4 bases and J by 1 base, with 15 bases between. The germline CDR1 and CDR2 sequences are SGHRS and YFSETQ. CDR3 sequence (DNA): TGCGCCAGCAGCACCAGTGCATTCGGGTCCTACGAGCAGTACTTC. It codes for CASSTSAFGSYEQYF.

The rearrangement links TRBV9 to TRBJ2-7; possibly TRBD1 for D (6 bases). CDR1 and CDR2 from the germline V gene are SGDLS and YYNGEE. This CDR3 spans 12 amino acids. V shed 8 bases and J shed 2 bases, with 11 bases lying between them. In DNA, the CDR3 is TGTGCCAGTTCAGGGGCGACCTACGAGCAGTACTTC. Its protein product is CASSGATYEQYF.

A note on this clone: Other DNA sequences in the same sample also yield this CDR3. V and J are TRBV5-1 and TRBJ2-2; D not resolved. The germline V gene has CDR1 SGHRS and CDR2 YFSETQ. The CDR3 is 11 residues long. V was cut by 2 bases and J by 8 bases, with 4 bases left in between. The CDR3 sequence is CASSFAGELFF. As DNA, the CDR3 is TGCGCCAGCAGCTTCGCAGGGGAGCTGTTTTTT.

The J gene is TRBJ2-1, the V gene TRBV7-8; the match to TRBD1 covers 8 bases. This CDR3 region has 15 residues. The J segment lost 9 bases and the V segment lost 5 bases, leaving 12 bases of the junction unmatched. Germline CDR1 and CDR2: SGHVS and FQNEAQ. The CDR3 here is CASSLPGQGLGEQFF. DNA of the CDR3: TGTGCCAGCAGCCTCCCCGGACAGGGTTTAGGTGAGCAGTTCTTC.

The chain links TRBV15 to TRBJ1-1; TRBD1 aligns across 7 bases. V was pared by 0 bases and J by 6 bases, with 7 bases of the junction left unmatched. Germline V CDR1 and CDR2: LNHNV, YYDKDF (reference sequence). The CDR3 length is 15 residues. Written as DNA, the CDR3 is TGTGCCACCAGCAGAGACCTACAGGGGATGGCTGAAGCTTTCTTT. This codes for CATSRDLQGMAEAFF.

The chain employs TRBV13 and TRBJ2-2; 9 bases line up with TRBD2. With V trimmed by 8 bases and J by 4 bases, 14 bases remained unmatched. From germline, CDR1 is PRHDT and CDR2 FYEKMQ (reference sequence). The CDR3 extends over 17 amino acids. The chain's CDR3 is CASGPFGREGSTGELFF. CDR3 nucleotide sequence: TGTGCCAGCGGTCCCTTTGGGCGGGAGGGGAGCACCGGGGAGCTGTTTTTT.

The CDR3 is CASTSGQHSNQPQHF. The DNA for the CDR3 is TGTGCCAGCACCTCGGGACAACATAGCAATCAGCCCCAGCATTTT. V usage is TRBV7-9 and J usage is TRBJ1-5; D might be TRBD1 (6 bases). Germline V gene lookup returns CDR1 SEHNR and CDR2 FQNEAQ (reference sequence). The CDR3 is 15 amino acids. Trimming took off 7 bases at V and 0 bases at J, with 13 bases between the two ends.

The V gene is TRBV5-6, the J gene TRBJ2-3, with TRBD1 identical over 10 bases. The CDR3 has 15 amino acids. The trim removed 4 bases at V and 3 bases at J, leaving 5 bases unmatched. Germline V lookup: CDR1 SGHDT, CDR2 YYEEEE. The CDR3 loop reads CASSLPGQGTDTQYF. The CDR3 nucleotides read TGTGCCAGCAGCCTGCCGGGACAGGGGACAGATACGCAGTATTTT.

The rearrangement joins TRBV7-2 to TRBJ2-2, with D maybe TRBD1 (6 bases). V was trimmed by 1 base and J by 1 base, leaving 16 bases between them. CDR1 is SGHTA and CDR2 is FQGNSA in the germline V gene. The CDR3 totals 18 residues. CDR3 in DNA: TGTGCCAGCAGCTTAGAATTAGACAGGTCCCAGAACACCGGGGAGCTGTTTTTT. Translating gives CASSLELDRSQNTGELFF.

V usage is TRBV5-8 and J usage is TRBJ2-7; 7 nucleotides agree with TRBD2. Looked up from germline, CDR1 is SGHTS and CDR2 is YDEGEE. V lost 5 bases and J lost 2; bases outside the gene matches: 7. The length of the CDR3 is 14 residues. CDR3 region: CASRLSGQPYEQYF. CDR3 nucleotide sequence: TGTGCCAGCAGACTTAGCGGGCAACCCTACGAGCAGTACTTC.

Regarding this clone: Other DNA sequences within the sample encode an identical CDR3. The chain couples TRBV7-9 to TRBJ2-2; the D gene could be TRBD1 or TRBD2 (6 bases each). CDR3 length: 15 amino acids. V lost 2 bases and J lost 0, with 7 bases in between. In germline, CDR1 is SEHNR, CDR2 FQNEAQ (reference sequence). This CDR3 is CASSLRGANTGELFF. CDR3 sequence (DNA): TGTGCCAGCAGCTTAAGGGGGGCGAACACCGGGGAGCTGTTTTTT.

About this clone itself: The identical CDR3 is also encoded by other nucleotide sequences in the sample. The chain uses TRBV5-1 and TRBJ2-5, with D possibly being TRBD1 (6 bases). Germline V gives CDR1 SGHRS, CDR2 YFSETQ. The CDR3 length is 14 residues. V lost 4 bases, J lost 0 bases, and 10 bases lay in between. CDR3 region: CASSPDRHQETQYF. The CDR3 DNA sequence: TGCGCCAGCAGCCCGGACAGACACCAAGAGACCCAGTACTTC. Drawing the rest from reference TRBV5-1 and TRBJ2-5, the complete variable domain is KAGVTQTPRYLIKTRGQQVTLSCSPISGHRSVSWYQQTPGQGLQFLFEYFSETQRNKGNFPGRFSGRQFSNSRSEMNVSTLELGDSALYLCASSPDRHQETQYFGPGTRLLVL.

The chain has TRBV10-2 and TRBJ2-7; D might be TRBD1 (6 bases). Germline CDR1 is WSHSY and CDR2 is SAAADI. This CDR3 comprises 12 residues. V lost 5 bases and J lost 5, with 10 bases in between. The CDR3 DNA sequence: TGCGCCAGCAGTCTGGGGGCCAACGAGCAGTACTTC. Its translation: CASSLGANEQYF.

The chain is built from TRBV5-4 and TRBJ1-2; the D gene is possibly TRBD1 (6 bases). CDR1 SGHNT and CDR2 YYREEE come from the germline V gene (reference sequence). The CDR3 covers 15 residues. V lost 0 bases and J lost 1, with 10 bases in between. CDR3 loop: CASSLVQGYNYGYTF. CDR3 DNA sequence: TGTGCCAGCAGCTTGGTACAGGGTTATAACTATGGCTACACCTTC.

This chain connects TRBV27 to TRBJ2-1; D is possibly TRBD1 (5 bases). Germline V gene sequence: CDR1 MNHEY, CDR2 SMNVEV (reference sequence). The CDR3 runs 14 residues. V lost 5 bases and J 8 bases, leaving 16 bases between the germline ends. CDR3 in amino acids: CASSTIDSADEQFF. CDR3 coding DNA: TGTGCCAGCAGTACCATTGACAGCGCCGATGAGCAGTTCTTC.

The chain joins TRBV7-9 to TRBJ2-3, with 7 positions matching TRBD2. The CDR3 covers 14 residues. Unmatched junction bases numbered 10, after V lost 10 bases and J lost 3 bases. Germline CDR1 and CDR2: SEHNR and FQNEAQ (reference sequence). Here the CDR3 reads CATAGEERTDTQYF. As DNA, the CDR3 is TGTGCCACTGCGGGGGAGGAGAGGACAGATACGCAGTATTTT.